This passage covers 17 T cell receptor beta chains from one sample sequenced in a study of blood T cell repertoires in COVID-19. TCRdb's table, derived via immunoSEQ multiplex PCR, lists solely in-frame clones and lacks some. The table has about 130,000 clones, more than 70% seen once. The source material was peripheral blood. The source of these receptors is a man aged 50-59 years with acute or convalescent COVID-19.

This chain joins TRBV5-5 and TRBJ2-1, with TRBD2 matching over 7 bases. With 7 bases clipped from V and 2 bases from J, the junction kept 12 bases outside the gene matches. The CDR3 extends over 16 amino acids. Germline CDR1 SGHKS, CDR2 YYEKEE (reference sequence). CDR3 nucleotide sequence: TGTGCCAGCGAACCCGGGAGGCCGGGAACCTACAATGAGCAGTTCTTC. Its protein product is CASEPGRPGTYNEQFF.

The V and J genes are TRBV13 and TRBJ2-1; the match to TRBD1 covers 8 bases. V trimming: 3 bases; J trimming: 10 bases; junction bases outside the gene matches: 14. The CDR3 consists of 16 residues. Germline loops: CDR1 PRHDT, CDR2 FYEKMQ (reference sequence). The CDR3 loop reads CASSFSTQGAKEEQFF. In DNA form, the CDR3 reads TGTGCCAGCAGCTTCTCTACTCAGGGGGCAAAGGAAGAGCAGTTCTTC.

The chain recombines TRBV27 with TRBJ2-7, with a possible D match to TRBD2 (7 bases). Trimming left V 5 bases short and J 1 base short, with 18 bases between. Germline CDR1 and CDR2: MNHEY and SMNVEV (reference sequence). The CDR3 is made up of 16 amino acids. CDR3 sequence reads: CASSRKGGVTSYEQYF. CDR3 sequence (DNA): TGTGCCAGCAGTCGAAAAGGGGGGGTGACTTCCTACGAGCAGTACTTC.

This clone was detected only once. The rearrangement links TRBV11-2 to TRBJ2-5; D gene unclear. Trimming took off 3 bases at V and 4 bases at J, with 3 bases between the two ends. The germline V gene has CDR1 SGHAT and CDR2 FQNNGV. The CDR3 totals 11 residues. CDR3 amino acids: CASSFGETQYF. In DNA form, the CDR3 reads TGTGCCAGCAGCTTCGGAGAGACCCAGTACTTC.

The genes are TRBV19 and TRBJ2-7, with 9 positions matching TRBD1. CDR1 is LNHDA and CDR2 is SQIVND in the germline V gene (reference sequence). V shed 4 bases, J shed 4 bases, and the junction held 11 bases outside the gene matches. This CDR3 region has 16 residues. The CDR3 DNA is TGTGCCAGTAGTAGCGGACAGGGGTTTTTGGGGTACGAGCAGTACTTC. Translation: CASSSGQGFLGYEQYF.

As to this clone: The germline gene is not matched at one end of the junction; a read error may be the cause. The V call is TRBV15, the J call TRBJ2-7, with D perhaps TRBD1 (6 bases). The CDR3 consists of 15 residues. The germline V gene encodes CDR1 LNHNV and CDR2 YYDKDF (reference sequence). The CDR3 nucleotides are TGTGCCACCAGCCGAGAATTAGGCAGGGGTTACGAGCAGTACTTC. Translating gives CATSRELGRGYEQYF.

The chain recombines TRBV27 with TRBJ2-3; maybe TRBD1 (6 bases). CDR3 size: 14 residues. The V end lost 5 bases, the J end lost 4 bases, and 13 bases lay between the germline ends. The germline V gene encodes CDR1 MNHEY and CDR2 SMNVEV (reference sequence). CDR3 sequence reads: CASSSPRGADTQYF. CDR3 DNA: TGTGCCAGCAGTAGTCCCAGGGGCGCAGATACGCAGTATTTT.

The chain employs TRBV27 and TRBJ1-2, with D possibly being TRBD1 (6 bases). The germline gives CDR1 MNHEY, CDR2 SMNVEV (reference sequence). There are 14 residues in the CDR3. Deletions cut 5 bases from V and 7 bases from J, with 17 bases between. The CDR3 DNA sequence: TGTGCCAGCAGTCCCAACCCCGGACAGACTGGCTACACCTTC. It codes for CASSPNPGQTGYTF.

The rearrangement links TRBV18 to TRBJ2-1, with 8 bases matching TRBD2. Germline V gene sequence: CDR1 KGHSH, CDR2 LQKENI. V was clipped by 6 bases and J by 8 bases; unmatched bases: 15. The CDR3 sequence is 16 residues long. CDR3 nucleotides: TGTGCCAGCTCCCCGCCCGGGGGGGGAGTGGTGGATGAGCAGTTCTTC. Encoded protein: CASSPPGGGVVDEQFF.

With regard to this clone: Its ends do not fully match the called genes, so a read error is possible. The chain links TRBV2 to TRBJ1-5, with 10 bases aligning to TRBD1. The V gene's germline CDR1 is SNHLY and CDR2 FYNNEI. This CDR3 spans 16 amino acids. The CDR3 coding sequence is TGTGCCAGCAGCGAAGAGGGACAGGGGCCTAATCAGCCCCAGCATTTT. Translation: CASSEEGQGPNQPQHF.

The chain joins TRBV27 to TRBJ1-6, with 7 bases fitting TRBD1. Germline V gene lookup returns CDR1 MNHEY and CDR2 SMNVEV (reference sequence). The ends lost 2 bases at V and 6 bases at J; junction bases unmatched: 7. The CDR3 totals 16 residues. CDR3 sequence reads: CASSLRGQVTNSPLHF. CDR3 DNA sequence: TGTGCCAGCAGTTTAAGAGGACAGGTGACTAATTCACCCCTCCACTTT.

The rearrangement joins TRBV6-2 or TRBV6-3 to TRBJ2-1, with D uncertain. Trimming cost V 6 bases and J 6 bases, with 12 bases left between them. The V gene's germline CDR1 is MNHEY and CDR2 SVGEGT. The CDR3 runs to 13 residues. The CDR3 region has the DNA TGTGCCAGCAGCTTGGGCCAGCCCAATGAGCAGTTCTTC. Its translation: CASSLGQPNEQFF.

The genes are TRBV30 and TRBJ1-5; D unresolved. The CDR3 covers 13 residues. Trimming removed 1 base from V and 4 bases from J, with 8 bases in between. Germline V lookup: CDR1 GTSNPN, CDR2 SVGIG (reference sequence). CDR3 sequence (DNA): TGTGCCTGGAGTGGGGGAGGTAATCAGCCCCAGCATTTT. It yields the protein CAWSGGGNQPQHF.

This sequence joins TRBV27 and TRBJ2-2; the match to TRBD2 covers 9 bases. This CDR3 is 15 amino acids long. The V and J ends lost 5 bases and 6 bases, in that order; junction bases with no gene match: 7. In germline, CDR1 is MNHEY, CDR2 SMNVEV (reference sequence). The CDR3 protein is CASSQSGRFAGELFF. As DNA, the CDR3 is TGTGCCAGCAGTCAAAGCGGGAGGTTCGCCGGGGAGCTGTTTTTT.

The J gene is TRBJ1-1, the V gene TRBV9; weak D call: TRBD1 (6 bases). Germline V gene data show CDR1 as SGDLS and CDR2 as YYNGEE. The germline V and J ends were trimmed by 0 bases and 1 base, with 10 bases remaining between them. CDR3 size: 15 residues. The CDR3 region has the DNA TGTGCCAGCAGCGTAGAGGTGGGGGCGAACACTGAAGCTTTCTTT. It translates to CASSVEVGANTEAFF.

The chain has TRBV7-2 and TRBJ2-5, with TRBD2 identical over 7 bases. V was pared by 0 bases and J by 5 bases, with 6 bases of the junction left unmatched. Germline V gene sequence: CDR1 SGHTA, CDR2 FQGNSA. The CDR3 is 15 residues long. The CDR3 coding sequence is TGTGCCAGCAGCTTAGCAGCGCGGGGGTGGGAGACCCAGTACTTC. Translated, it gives CASSLAARGWETQYF.

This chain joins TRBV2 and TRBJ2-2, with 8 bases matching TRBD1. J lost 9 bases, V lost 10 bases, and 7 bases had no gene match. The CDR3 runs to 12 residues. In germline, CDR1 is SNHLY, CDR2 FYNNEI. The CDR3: CATGTGWRELFF. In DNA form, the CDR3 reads TGTGCCACCGGGACAGGTTGGAGGGAGCTGTTTTTT.